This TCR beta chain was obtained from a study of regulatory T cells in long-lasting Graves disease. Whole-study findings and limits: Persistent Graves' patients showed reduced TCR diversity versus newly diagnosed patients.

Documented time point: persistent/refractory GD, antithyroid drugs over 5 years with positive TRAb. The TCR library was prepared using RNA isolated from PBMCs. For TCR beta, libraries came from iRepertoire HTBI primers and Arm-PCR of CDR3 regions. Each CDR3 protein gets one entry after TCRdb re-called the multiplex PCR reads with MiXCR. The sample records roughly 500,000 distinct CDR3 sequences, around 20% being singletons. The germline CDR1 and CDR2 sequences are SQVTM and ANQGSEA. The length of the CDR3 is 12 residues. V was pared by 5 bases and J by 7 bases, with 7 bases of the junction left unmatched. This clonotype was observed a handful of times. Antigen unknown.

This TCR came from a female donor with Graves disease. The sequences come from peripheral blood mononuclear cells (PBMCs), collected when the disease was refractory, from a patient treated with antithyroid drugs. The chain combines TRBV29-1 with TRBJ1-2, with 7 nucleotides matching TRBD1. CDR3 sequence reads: CSVFKGARGYTF. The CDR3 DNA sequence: TGCAGCGTTTTCAAGGGGGCGCGTGGCTACACCTTC.